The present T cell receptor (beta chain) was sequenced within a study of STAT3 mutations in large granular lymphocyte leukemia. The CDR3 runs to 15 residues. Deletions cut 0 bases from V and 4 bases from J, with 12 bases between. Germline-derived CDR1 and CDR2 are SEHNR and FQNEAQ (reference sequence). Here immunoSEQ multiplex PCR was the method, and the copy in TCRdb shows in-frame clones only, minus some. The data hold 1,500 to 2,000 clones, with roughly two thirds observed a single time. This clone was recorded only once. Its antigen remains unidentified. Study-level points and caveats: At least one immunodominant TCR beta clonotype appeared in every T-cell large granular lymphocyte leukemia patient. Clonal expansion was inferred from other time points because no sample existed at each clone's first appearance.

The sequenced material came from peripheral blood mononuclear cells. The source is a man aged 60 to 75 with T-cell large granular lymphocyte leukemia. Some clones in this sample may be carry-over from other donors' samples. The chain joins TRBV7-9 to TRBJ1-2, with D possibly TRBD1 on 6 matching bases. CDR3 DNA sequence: TGTGCCAGCAGCTTAGCCGGGGGGCAGGGCTATGGCTACACCTTC. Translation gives CASSLAGGQGYGYTF.